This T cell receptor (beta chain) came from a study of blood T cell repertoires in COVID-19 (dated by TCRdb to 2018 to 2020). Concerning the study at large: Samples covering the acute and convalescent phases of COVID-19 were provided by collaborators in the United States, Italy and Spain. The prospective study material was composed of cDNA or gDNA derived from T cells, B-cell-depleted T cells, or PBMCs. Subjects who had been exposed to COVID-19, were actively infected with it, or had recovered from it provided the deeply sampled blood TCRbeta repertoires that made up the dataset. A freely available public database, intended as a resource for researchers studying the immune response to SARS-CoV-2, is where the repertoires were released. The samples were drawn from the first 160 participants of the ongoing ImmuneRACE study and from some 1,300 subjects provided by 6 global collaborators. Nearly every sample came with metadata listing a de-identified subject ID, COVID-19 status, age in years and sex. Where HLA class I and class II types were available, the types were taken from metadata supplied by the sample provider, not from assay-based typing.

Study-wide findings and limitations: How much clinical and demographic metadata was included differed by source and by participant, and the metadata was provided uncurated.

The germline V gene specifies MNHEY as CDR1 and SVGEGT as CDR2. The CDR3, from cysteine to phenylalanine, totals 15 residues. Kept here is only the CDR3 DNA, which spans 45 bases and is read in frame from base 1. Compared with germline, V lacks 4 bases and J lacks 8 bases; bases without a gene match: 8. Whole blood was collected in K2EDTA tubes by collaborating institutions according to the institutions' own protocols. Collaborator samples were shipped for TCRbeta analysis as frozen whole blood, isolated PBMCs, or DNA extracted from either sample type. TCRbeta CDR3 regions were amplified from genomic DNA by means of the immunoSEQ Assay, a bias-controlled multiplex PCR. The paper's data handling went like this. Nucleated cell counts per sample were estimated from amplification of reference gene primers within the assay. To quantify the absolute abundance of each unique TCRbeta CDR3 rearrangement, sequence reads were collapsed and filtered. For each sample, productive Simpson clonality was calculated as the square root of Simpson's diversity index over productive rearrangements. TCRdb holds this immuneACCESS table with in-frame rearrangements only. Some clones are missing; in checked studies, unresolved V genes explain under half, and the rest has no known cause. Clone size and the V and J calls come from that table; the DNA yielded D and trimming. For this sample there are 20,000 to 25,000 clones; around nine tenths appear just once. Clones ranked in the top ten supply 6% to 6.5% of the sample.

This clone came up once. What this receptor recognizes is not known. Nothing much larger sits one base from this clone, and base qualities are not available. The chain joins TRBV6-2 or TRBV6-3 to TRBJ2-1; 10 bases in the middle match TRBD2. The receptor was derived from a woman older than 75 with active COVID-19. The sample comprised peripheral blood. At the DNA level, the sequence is TGTGCCAGCAGTTCCCCCGCCAGCGGGGGGGATGAGCAGTTCTTC. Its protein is CASSSPASGGDEQFF.